This T cell receptor beta chain comes out of a study of T cells in women clearing cervical HPV infection (dated 2018 in TCRdb). Study-wide context: Cases were 20 to 25 women with histologically confirmed HPV16-related CIN3 or worse, including a couple of invasive cancers. Controls were 25 to 30 women whose single incident HPV16 infection cleared within 12 months without precancer or cancer developing. Median age was about 35 years in cases versus over 37 in controls, and baseline characteristics did not differ significantly. Five blinded duplicates per group were added as quality controls, giving approximately 60 samples: some 50 participants and approximately ten replicates. Blood from cases was drawn at the visit where the lesion was first identified, while blood from controls was drawn once the infection was no longer detected. An exploratory proof-of-principle case-control study, nested within the Guanacaste HPV Natural History Study in Costa Rica, was conducted to compare TCR repertoires across cervical HPV16 outcomes. Since only a few of the women had HLA typing available, the possibility that HLA type was acting as a confounder could not be ruled out. Cases were matched to controls by age within five years and by the year the sample was collected. In the parent cohort, 9,500 to 13,000 women aged 18 or older were enrolled in Guanacaste, Costa Rica, during about 1993 to 1995 and then followed for under 8 years. Among cases, blood sampling came a median of roughly 150 days after lesion detection, with an interquartile range of about 80 to 220 days. Study-level results and caveats: Random forest classifiers that combined richness and V gene abundances separated cases from controls with an estimated AUC of 0.8 to 0.85. T-cell numbers per sample were unknown, so richness differences could reflect varying T-cell content rather than repertoire biology. Significantly higher TCR repertoire richness was observed in CIN3+ cases than in controls across sequencing depths, whereas no difference in evenness was found. Whether associations preceded infection or resulted from infection could not be shown with the cross-sectional design, and effector/memory subsets and HPV-specific T cells were not isolated. TRBV6-7 relative abundance was lower in cases than in controls (about 0.099% versus 0.17%; Bonferroni P = 0.0008).

On this clone: It has no known antigen specificity. The CDR3 end falls 3 residues outside the read, so it is completed with the germline J gene.

The immunoSEQ assay used multiplex PCR to amplify TCR beta CDR3 regions from an average of approximately 1,200 ng of genomic DNA per sample. Primer bias was corrected in the assay by using a complete synthetic TCR repertoire to establish an amplification baseline. The amplicons were sequenced using the Illumina platform. For the original study's pipeline: Error correction of the sequences involved clustering with frequency ratios plus a modified nearest-neighbor algorithm, after which the sequences were analyzed in the immunoSEQ Analyzer using IMGT gene definitions. TCR richness and evenness were averaged over 20 rarefaction repeats at each rarefaction depth, excluding samples with fewer sequences than the depth. Wilcoxon rank sum tests with FDR correction were used to compare relative abundances of V, D and J genes between the groups. Blinded duplicates gave an intraclass correlation of under 97% for TCR richness and an average of around 83% across under 75 gene segments. Held by TCRdb, this immuneACCESS table contains in-frame sequences only and omits some clones. Under half of the omission traces to an unresolved V gene where checked; the cause of the rest is unknown. The DNA was the basis for D and trimming; V, J and clone size are from that table. This sample's listing comprises 25,000 to 35,000 clones. The biggest ten clones account for 2.5% to 3% of the sample.

Every participant had a single incident cervical HPV16 infection, and prevalent HPV16 infections were excluded. Cervical HPV DNA was detected by MY09/MY11 PCR, and genotyping was performed by dot-blot hybridization. Roughly 16 mL of heparinized blood were centrifuged, and the buffy coat was split into aliquots, frozen at -30 degrees C, and then kept at -80 degrees C. QIAGEN kits were used to extract genomic DNA from buffy coat specimens. Including the terminal cysteine and phenylalanine, the CDR3 comprises 14 residues. Of the CDR3's DNA, 33 bases were read; they are in frame from base 1. Trimming at the junction amounts to 1 base on V and 1 base on J, and the germline ends lie 6 bases apart. The germline V gene specifies SGHRS as CDR1 and YFSETQ as CDR2.

Sequencing input: blood buffy coat. The TCR sequence derives from a woman between 18 and 75 years old with a cervical HPV16 infection that either progressed to CIN3+ or cleared (not recorded which). In this chain, TRBV5-1 is recombined with TRBJ2-1; TRBD1 is a possible D gene, resting on 6 matching bases. The covered CDR3 bases are TGCGCCAGCAGCTTGACAGGGTCCTACAATGAG. The encoded protein is CASSLTGSYNE. The CDR3 in full is CASSLTGSYNEQFF. With the portions outside the CDR3 filled from the reference TRBV5-1 and TRBJ2-1 genes, the complete variable region becomes KAGVTQTPRYLIKTRGQQVTLSCSPISGHRSVSWYQQTPGQGLQFLFEYFSETQRNKGNFPGRFSGRQFSNSRSEMNVSTLELGDSALYLCASSLTGSYNEQFFGPGTRLTVL.